A single sample is the source of the 18 T cell receptor beta chains below, sequenced in a study of CD8 T cells in Susac syndrome. The RNA, about 0.45 to 1 ug, was put through reverse transcription using random hexamers. TCRdb re-called the immunoSEQ multiplex PCR reads through MiXCR, storing one row per CDR3 protein. This sample yields approximately 150,000 distinct CDR3 sequences, of which 90% to 95% are seen a single time; 0.11% belongs to the top ten. Sample: CD4+ T cells from PBMCs. Source of these receptors: a human donor with multiple sclerosis.

The chain combines TRBV7-9 with TRBJ2-5, with D possibly being TRBD2 (6 bases). Trimming took 7 bases from V and 4 from J, leaving 19 bases between them. CDR3 length equals 15 residues. Germline-derived CDR1 and CDR2 are SEHNR and FQNEAQ (reference sequence). The DNA of the CDR3 is TGTGCCAGCACCCCGGGCGGGATTCCGGGAGAGACCCAGTACTTC. Protein sequence: CASTPGGIPGETQYF.

The chain uses TRBV6-1 and TRBJ2-3, with 9 nucleotides matching TRBD1. With V trimmed by 6 bases and J by 6 bases, 10 bases remained unmatched. Germline CDR1 MNHNS, CDR2 SASEGT. This CDR3 has 15 amino acids. CDR3 nucleotide sequence: TGTGCCAGCAGCCGAAGACAGGGGGTTGGTGATACGCAGTATTTT. This translates into CASSRRQGVGDTQYF.

This sequence joins TRBV20-1 and TRBJ2-7, with D unresolved. This CDR3 has 15 amino acids. V was shortened by 3 bases and J by 0 bases, with 15 bases between the two germline ends. Looked up from germline, CDR1 is DFQATT and CDR2 is SNEGSKA (reference sequence). As DNA, the CDR3 is TGCAGTGCTAGGGGGTTAGGCATGATCTCCTACGAGCAGTACTTC. It translates to CSARGLGMISYEQYF.

The chain joins TRBV30 to TRBJ2-5; no firm D call. The CDR3 runs to 16 residues. Germline V gene sequence: CDR1 GTSNPN, CDR2 SVGIG (reference sequence). The V gene lost 0 bases and the J gene lost 0 bases, with 14 bases spanning the gap. In nucleotides, the CDR3 is TGTGCCTGGAGTGTACCGTCCCCCCGGTACCAAGAGACCCAGTACTTC. It translates to CAWSVPSPRYQETQYF.

This clonotype was detected once. The chain employs TRBV12-3 or TRBV12-4 and TRBJ1-4; D uncertain. V was shortened by 5 bases and J by 3 bases, with 4 bases between the two germline ends. The CDR3 loop spans 12 amino acids. The CDR3 here is CASSPSNEKLFF. CDR3 bases: TGTGCCAGCAGTCCGTCTAATGAAAAACTGTTTTTT.

The chain combines TRBV24-1 with TRBJ1-1; 7 positions match TRBD1. The germline V gene encodes CDR1 KGHDR and CDR2 SFDVKD. The CDR3 is made up of 13 amino acids. V dropped 9 bases and J dropped 2; count of bases not matched to a gene: 5. CDR3 in amino acids: CATAGTDNTEAFF. CDR3 coding DNA: TGTGCCACCGCCGGGACAGATAACACTGAAGCTTTCTTT.

This clonotype came up once. The rearrangement links TRBV4-3 to TRBJ2-7, with a tentative D call TRBD2 (5 bases). V lost 2 bases, J lost 1 base, and 12 bases lay in between. This CDR3 is built from 15 residues. The germline V gene encodes CDR1 LGHNA and CDR2 YSLEER. CDR3 in DNA: TGCGCCAGCAGCCAACATCTAGAGGGATCCTACGAGCAGTACTTC. It yields the protein CASSQHLEGSYEQYF.

The V and J genes are TRBV20-1 and TRBJ2-1; 11 bases line up with TRBD2. This CDR3 comprises 14 residues. V shed 4 bases and J 7 bases; nucleotides not matched to a gene: 6. Germline V gene data show CDR1 as DFQATT and CDR2 as SNEGSKA (reference sequence). For the CDR3, the DNA is TGCAGTGCTACAATAGCGGGGGGGTCGAATGAGCAGTTCTTC. It encodes CSATIAGGSNEQFF.

The chain combines TRBV29-1 with TRBJ2-4, with a tentative D call TRBD2 (5 bases). Germline V gene lookup returns CDR1 SQVTM and CDR2 ANQGSEA. V shed 2 bases and J shed 9 bases, with 14 bases lying between them. CDR3 length: 13 residues. The CDR3 DNA follows: TGCAGCGTTGAATCCGGCGGGTGGGGCATTCAGTACTTC. It codes for CSVESGGWGIQYF. Filled out from reference TRBV29-1 and TRBJ2-4, the complete variable domain reads SAVISQKPSRDICQRGTSLTIQCQVDSQVTMMFWYRQQPGQSLTLIATANQGSEATYESGFVIDKFPISRPNLTFSTLTVSNMSPEDSSIYLCSVESGGWGIQYFGAGTRLSVL.

The J gene is TRBJ2-3, the V gene TRBV13, with D tentatively TRBD2 (5 bases). From germline, CDR1 is PRHDT and CDR2 FYEKMQ (reference sequence). The length of the CDR3 is 15 residues. The V end was cut by 5 bases, the J end by 0 bases, with 12 bases between. CDR3 coding DNA: TGTGCCAGCAGCCGAGGACTTGTTAGCACAGATACGCAGTATTTT. This gives the protein CASSRGLVSTDTQYF. Full variable domain (missing parts from reference TRBV13 and TRBJ2-3): AAGVIQSPRHLIKEKRETATLKCYPIPRHDTVYWYQQGPGQDPQFLISFYEKMQSDKGSIPDRFSAQQFSDYHSELNMSSLELGDSALYFCASSRGLVSTDTQYFGPGTRLTVL.

The chain carries TRBV5-4 and TRBJ1-1; D unclear. The CDR3 is made up of 15 amino acids. Germline CDR1 is SGHNT and CDR2 is YYREEE (reference sequence). Trimming cost V 4 bases and J 6 bases, with 19 bases left between them. In DNA form, the CDR3 reads TGTGCCAGCAGCCCATCTAGAGGGTTGGAGGCTGAAGCTTTCTTT. Translating gives CASSPSRGLEAEAFF.

This chain uses TRBV3-1 with TRBJ2-7; 10 bases align to TRBD1. Unmatched junction bases numbered 7, after V lost 5 bases and J lost 6 bases. CDR3 length equals 14 residues. Germline V CDR1 and CDR2: LGHDT, YNNKEL (reference sequence). This CDR3 reads CASSSRQGAFEQYF. The CDR3 DNA is TGTGCCAGCAGCTCTCGACAGGGGGCCTTCGAGCAGTACTTC.

The chain recombines TRBV6-5 with TRBJ2-1; TRBD2 might be the D (5 bases). Germline loops: CDR1 MNHEY, CDR2 SVGAGI. Between the trimmed V and J ends, which lost 8 bases and 3 bases, there was a span of 11 bases. This CDR3 is 13 amino acids long. Written as DNA, the CDR3 is TGTGCCAGCCACCAAGGGAGCTACAATGAGCAGTTCTTC. This encodes CASHQGSYNEQFF.

This clonotype has just one count. The rearrangement links TRBV7-2 to TRBJ1-2, with a tentative D call TRBD1 (5 bases). Germline V CDR1 and CDR2: SGHTA, FQGNSA. Trimming removed 3 bases at V and 0 bases at J, with 14 bases between. This CDR3 has 16 residues. CDR3: CASSFIPGTSNYGYTF. DNA for the CDR3: TGTGCCAGCAGCTTTATCCCTGGGACCTCTAACTATGGCTACACCTTC.

The chain carries TRBV24-1 and TRBJ2-7, with D unclear. The V gene's germline CDR1 is KGHDR and CDR2 SFDVKD. The CDR3 extends over 13 amino acids. V lost 5 bases and J 7 bases, leaving 14 bases between the germline ends. The chain's CDR3 is CATSVPGTREQYF. As DNA, the CDR3 is TGTGCCACCAGTGTGCCCGGTACGCGGGAGCAGTACTTC.

This clonotype has a handful of counts. The rearrangement uses TRBV5-1 and TRBJ2-1; 7 bases are shared with TRBD2. V lost 0 bases and J lost 7; bases outside the gene matches: 7. CDR3 length: 15 residues. Germline loops: CDR1 SGHRS, CDR2 YFSETQ. CDR3 coding DNA: TGCGCCAGCAGCTTGGACCCTAGCGGCACAAATGAGCAGTTCTTC. This sequence encodes CASSLDPSGTNEQFF.

The chain has TRBV28 and TRBJ1-5; TRBD1 might be the D (5 bases). The CDR3 sequence is 15 residues long. V lost 3 bases and J lost 3, with 12 bases in between. Germline V CDR1 and CDR2: MDHEN, SYDVKM. In DNA form, the CDR3 reads TGTGCCAGCAGTTTCCAGGGAAGGGCCAATCAGCCCCAGCATTTT. Translating it yields CASSFQGRANQPQHF.

The chain combines TRBV7-2 with TRBJ2-7, with 15 bases lining up with TRBD2. Germline CDR1 SGHTA, CDR2 FQGNSA. This CDR3 region has 15 residues. The J segment lost 4 bases and the V segment lost 3 bases, leaving 1 base of the junction unmatched. The CDR3 sequence is CASSFGTSGGYEQYF. The CDR3 DNA follows: TGTGCCAGCAGCTTTGGGACTAGCGGGGGGTACGAGCAGTACTTC.